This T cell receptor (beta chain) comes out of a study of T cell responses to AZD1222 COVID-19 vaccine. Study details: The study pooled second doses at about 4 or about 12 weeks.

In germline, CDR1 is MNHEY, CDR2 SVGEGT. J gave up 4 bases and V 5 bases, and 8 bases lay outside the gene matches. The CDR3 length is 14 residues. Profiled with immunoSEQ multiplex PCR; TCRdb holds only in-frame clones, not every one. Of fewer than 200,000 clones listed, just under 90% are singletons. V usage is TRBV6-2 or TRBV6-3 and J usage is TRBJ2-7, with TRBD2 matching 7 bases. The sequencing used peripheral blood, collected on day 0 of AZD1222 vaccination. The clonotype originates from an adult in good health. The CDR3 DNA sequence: TGTGCCAGCAGTCACAAGACGGGGGGTTACGAGCAGTACTTC. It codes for CASSHKTGGYEQYF.